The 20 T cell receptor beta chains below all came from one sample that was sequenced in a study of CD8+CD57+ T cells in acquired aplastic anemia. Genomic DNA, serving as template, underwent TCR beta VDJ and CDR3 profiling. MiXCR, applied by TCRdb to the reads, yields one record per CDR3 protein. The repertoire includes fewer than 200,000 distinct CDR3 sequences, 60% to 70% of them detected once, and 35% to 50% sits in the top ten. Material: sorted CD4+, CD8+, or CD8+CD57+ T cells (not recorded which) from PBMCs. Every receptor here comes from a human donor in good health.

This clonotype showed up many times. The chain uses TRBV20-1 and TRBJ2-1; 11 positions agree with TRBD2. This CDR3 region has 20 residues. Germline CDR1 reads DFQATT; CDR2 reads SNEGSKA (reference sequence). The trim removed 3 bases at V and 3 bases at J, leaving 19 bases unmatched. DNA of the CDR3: TGCAGTGCTAGGGCAACAGGGGACTTAGCGGGAGGGCCATTCTACAATGAGCAGTTCTTC. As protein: CSARATGDLAGGPFYNEQFF.

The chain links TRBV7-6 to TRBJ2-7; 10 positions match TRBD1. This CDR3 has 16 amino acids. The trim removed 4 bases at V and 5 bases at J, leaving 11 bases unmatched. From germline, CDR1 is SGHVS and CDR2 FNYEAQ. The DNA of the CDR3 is TGTGCCAGCAGCTCACCCGGGACAGGGACAGGGGACGAGCAGTACTTC. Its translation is CASSSPGTGTGDEQYF. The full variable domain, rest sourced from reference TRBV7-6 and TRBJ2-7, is GAGVSQSPRYKVTKRGQDVALRCDPISGHVSLYWYRQALGQGPEFLTYFNYEAQQDKSGLPNDRFSAERPEGSISTLTIQRTEQRDSAMYRCASSSPGTGTGDEQYFGPGTRLTVT.

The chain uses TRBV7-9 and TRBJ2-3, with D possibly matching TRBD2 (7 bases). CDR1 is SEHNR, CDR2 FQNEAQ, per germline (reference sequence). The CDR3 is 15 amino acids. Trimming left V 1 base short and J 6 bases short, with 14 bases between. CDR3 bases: TGTGCCAGCAGCTTAGTGGGGGGGCTAAAGGATACGCAGTATTTT. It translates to CASSLVGGLKDTQYF. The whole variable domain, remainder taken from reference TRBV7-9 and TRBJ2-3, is DTGVSQNPRHKITKRGQNVTFRCDPISEHNRLYWYRQTLGQGPEFLTYFQNEAQLEKSRLLSDRFSAERPKGSFSTLEIQRTEQGDSAMYLCASSLVGGLKDTQYFGPGTRLTVL.

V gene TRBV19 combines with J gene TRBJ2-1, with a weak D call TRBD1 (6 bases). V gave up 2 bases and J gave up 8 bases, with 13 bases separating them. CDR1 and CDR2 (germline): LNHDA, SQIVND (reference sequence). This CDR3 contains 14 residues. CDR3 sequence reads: CASSIQGGLDEQFF. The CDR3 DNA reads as TGTGCCAGTAGTATACAAGGGGGTCTCGATGAGCAGTTCTTC.

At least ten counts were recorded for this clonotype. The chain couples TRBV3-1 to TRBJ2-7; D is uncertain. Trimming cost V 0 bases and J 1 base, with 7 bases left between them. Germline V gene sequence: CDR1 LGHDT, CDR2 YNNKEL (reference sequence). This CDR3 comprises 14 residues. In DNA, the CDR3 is TGTGCCAGCAGCCAAGATCTGGCTTCCTACGAGCAGTACTTC. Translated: CASSQDLASYEQYF.

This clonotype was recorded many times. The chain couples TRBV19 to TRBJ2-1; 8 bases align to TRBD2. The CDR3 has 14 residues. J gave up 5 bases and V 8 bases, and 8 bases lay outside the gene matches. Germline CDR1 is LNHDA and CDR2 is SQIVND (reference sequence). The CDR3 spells CASQTGGPHNEQFF. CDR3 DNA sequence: TGTGCCAGTCAAACGGGAGGGCCCCACAATGAGCAGTTCTTC.

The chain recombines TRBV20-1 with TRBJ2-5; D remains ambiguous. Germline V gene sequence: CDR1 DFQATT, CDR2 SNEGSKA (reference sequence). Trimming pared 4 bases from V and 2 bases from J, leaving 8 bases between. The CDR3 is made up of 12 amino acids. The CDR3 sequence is CSAIGIQETQYF. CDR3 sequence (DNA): TGCAGTGCTATAGGGATACAAGAGACCCAGTACTTC.

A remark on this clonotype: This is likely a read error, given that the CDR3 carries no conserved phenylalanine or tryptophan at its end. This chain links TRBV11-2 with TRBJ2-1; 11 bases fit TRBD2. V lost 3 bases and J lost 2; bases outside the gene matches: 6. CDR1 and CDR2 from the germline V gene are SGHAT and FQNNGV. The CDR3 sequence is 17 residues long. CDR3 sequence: CASSFTSGRGAYNEQFL. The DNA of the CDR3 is TGTGCCAGCAGCTTCACTAGCGGGAGAGGCGCCTACAATGAGCAGTTCCTC.

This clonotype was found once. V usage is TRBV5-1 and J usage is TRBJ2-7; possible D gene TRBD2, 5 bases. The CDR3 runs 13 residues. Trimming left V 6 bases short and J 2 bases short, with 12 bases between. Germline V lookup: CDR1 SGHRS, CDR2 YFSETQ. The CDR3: CASTRDGAYEQYF. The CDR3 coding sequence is TGCGCCAGCACCCGAGACGGGGCCTACGAGCAGTACTTC.

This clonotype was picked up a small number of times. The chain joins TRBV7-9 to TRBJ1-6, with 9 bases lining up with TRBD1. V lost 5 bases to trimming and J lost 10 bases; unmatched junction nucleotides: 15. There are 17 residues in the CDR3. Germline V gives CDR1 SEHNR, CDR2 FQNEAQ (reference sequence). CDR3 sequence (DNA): TGTGCCAGCAGCCTTAGAGCGACGGACAGGGGCGACTCACCCCTCCACTTT. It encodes CASSLRATDRGDSPLHF.

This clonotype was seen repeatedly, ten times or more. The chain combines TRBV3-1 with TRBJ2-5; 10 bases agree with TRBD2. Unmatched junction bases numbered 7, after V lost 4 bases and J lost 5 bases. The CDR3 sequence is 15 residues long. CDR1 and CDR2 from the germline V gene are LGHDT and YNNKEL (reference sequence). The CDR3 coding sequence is TGTGCCAGCAGCCGGGGGACTAGCGTCAGGGAGACCCAGTACTTC. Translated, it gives CASSRGTSVRETQYF.

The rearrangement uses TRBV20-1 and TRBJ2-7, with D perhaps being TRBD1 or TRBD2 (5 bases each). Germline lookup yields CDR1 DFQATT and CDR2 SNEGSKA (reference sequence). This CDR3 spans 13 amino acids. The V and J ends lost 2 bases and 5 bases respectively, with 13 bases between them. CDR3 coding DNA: TGCAGTGCTAGATCTGTAGGGACCCACGAGCAGTACTTC. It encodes CSARSVGTHEQYF.

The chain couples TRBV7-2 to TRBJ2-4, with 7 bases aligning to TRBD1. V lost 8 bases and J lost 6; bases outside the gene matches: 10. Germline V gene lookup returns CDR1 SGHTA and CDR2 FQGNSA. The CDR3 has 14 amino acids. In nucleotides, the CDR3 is TGTGCCAGCGGGATCGACAGGGTACTAAACATTCAGTACTTC. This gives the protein CASGIDRVLNIQYF. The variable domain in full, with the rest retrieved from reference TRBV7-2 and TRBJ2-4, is GAGVSQSPSNKVTEKGKDVELRCDPISGHTALYWYRQSLGQGLEFLIYFQGNSAPDKSGLPSDRFSAERTGGSVSTLTIQRTQQEDSAVYLCASGIDRVLNIQYFGAGTRLSVL.

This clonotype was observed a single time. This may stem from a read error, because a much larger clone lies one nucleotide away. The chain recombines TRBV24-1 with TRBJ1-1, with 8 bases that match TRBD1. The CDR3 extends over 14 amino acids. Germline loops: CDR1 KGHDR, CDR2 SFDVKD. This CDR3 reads CATRGQGGVTEASF. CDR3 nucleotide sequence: TGTGCCACCAGAGGACAGGGCGGTGTCACTGAAGCTTCCTTT.

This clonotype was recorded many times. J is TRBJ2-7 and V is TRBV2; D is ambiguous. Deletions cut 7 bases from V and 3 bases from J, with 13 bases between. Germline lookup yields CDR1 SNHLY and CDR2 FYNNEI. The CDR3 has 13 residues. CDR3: CASKVLVDYEQYF. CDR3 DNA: TGTGCCAGCAAGGTCCTGGTTGACTACGAGCAGTACTTC.

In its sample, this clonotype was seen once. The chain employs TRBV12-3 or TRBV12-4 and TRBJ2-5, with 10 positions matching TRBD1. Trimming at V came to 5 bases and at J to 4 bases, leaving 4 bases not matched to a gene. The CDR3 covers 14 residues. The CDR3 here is CASSPGQGVETQYF. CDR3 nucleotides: TGTGCCAGCAGTCCCGGACAGGGGGTAGAGACCCAGTACTTC.

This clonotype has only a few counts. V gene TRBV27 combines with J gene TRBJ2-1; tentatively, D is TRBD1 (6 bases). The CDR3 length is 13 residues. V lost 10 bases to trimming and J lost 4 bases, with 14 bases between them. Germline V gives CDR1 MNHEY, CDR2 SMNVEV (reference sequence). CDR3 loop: CATTKTGYNEQFF. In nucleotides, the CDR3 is TGTGCCACTACAAAAACAGGGTACAATGAGCAGTTCTTC.

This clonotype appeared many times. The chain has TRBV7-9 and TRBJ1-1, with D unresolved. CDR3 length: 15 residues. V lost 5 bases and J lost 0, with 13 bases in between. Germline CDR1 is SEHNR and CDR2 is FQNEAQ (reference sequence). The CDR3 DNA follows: TGTGCCAGCAGCGAAGTCTGGGCAGTGAACACTGAAGCTTTCTTT. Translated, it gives CASSEVWAVNTEAFF.

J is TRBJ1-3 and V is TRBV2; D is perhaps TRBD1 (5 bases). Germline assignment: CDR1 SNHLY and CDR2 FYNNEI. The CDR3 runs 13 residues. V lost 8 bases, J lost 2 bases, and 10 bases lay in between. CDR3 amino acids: CASQGTAGNTIYF. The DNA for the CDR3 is TGTGCCAGCCAGGGCACTGCTGGAAACACCATATATTTT.

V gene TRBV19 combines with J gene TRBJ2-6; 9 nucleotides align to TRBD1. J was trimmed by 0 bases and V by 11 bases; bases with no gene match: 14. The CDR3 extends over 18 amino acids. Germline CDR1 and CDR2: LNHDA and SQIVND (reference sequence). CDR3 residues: CAPPQGAPISSGANVLTF. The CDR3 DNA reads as TGTGCCCCCCCACAGGGGGCGCCGATAAGCTCTGGGGCCAACGTCCTGACTTTC.